This T cell receptor (beta chain) is from a study of T-cell reconstitution after alpha-beta-depleted transplantation in children. Germline lookup yields CDR1 LGHNA and CDR2 YSLEER. V gave up 4 bases and J gave up 0 bases, with 10 bases separating them. CDR3 length equals 16 residues. As it was prepared, the TCRbeta library received unique molecular identifiers. TCRdb processed the PCR reads anew with MiXCR; each CDR3 protein has one entry. The table shows fewer than 250,000 distinct CDR3 sequences, with under 9.5% occurring only once. Notes on the study in general: Several hundred expanded graft clones reportedly were the source of alpha-beta T cells about two months after transplant. Recipient T cells and thymic progenitors that survived were the source of the high TCRbeta diversity seen at day 60 in some patients. A year post-transplant, T-cell counts and diversity derived mostly from newly produced T cells.

This clonotype was picked up many times. Its antigen is still unknown. This receptor was obtained from a male patient between 10 and 17 years old who had a stem cell transplant for acute lymphoblastic leukemia, so the T cells may come from the graft donor. The chain combines TRBV4-3 with TRBJ1-6; no clear D. Sequencing used PBMCs, mostly from graft donor cells, obtained 180 days after TCRalphabeta/CD19-depleted stem cell transplant. The CDR3 DNA reads TGCGCCAGCAGCCTGGGCTCTCGCTCCTATAATTCACCCCTCCACTTT. Translating it yields CASSLGSRSYNSPLHF.